This passage covers 17 T cell receptor beta chains from one sample sequenced in a study of metastatic and nonmetastatic thyroid tumors. TCRdb reprocessed the PCR reads via MiXCR. This repertoire shows more than 12,000 clones, about 3.5% found once; its top ten account for roughly 27%. Patients were all untreated before their thyroid surgery. Specimen: tumor tissue. These receptors all come from a female donor with papillary thyroid cancer or a benign thyroid nodule (not recorded which). Some clones in this sample may be carry-over from other donors' samples.

This clone showed up just a few times. The chain is built from TRBV5-1 and TRBJ2-1, with 7 positions matching TRBD2. Trimming at V came to 2 bases and at J to 5 bases, leaving 4 bases not matched to a gene. This CDR3 has 14 amino acids. Germline V lookup: CDR1 SGHRS, CDR2 YFSETQ. The CDR3 sequence is CASSFGGSDNEQFF. The CDR3 DNA sequence: TGCGCCAGCAGCTTTGGCGGGAGTGACAATGAGCAGTTCTTC.

The table lists this clone with a few counts. V is TRBV7-2 and J is TRBJ1-5, with D possibly matching TRBD1 (5 bases). The V gene lost 5 bases and the J gene lost 2 bases, with 16 bases spanning the gap. The CDR3 totals 16 residues. CDR1 and CDR2 from the germline V gene are SGHTA and FQGNSA. CDR3 DNA sequence: TGTGCCAGCAGCCGCCAGCAGGGAGGGGGCAATCAGCCCCAGCATTTT. This encodes CASSRQQGGGNQPQHF.

This clone was seen a few times. The rearrangement joins TRBV10-3 to TRBJ2-7, with D perhaps matching TRBD2 (5 bases). Germline V CDR1 and CDR2: ENHRY, SYGVKD. Trimming took 11 bases from V and 1 from J, leaving 15 bases between them. The CDR3 runs 13 residues. CDR3 nucleotides: TGTGCCGCAAAGAGGGCCTCTTCCTACGAGCAGTACTTC. This gives the protein CAAKRASSYEQYF.

This clone came up a few times. This may arise from a read error, as a much more abundant clone is one base away. The CDR3 DNA is TGTGCCAGCAACGTTCCGGGGGGGATCGATGGCTACACCTTC. This encodes CASNVPGGIDGYTF. The V and J genes are TRBV6-2 or TRBV6-3 and TRBJ1-2; D may be TRBD1 (5 bases). The ends were cut back, 7 bases at V and 6 bases at J, with 18 bases in the middle. Germline CDR1 reads MNHEY; CDR2 reads SVGEGT. There are 14 residues in the CDR3.

This clone has a handful of counts. The rearrangement links TRBV4-3 to TRBJ1-5, with a tentative D call TRBD1 (6 bases). Germline loops: CDR1 LGHNA, CDR2 YSLEER. CDR3 length: 15 residues. The ends were cut back, 6 bases at V and 2 bases at J, with 14 bases in the middle. CDR3 amino acids: CASSQSTGCNQPQHF. The DNA for the CDR3 is TGCGCCAGCAGTCAGAGTACAGGGTGCAATCAGCCCCAGCATTTT.

This clone appeared a few times. The chain couples TRBV6-1 to TRBJ2-3, with a tentative D call TRBD1 (6 bases). Germline V gene sequence: CDR1 MNHNS, CDR2 SASEGT. This CDR3 region has 15 residues. V lost 6 bases and J 8 bases, leaving 21 bases between the germline ends. The CDR3 nucleotides read TGTGCCAGCAGCCCAGGACAGACGGAGAGGGCTACGCAGTATTTT. It translates to CASSPGQTERATQYF.

This clone was observed a handful of times. The chain uses TRBV11-3 and TRBJ1-1; 10 nucleotides align to TRBD1. Germline CDR1 SGHNT, CDR2 YENEEA. V gave up 0 bases and J gave up 5 bases; unmatched junction bases: 6. There are 16 residues in the CDR3. CDR3 nucleotide sequence: TGTGCCAGCAGCTTAGACCCGAAGGACAGGGGGACTGAAGCTTTCTTT. This sequence encodes CASSLDPKDRGTEAFF.

The sample holds a few counts of this clone. This sequence joins TRBV18 and TRBJ1-2, with D possibly matching TRBD1 (5 bases). V was shortened by 5 bases and J by 8 bases, with 12 bases between the two germline ends. Per germline, CDR1 KGHSH and CDR2 LQKENI. The CDR3 consists of 12 residues. The CDR3 coding sequence is TGTGCCAGCTCAGGCGGGGGATCAGGCTACACCTTC. Its translation is CASSGGGSGYTF.

There are a few counts of this clone. This rearrangement joins TRBV28 to TRBJ1-1; the D is unclear. The germline V gene has CDR1 MDHEN and CDR2 SYDVKM. Trimming took 5 bases from V and 1 from J, leaving 5 bases between them. The CDR3 runs 12 residues. The CDR3 coding sequence is TGTGCCAGCAGTCCACAGAACACTGAAGCTTTCTTT. Translating it yields CASSPQNTEAFF.

The genes are TRBV6-1 and TRBJ1-5; weak D call: TRBD1 (6 bases). CDR3 length: 15 amino acids. Trimming took off 4 bases at V and 5 bases at J, with 15 bases between the two ends. Germline CDR1 MNHNS, CDR2 SASEGT. CDR3 sequence reads: CASSAVGDTYQPQHF. The DNA for the CDR3 is TGTGCCAGCAGTGCGGTGGGGGACACATATCAGCCCCAGCATTTT.

This clone was seen a few times. The rearrangement links TRBV28 to TRBJ1-2; a possible D gene is TRBD1 (6 bases). CDR3 length: 14 residues. Germline CDR1 is MDHEN and CDR2 is SYDVKM. V dropped 3 bases and J dropped 3 bases, with 11 bases sitting between them. DNA for the CDR3: TGTGCCAGCAGTTTCGGGGGCAGCTACTATGGCTACACCTTC. Its translation is CASSFGGSYYGYTF.

Only a few counts were recorded for this clone. The chain has TRBV28 and TRBJ2-2; no reliable D call. Germline V gene data show CDR1 as MDHEN and CDR2 as SYDVKM. There are 15 residues in the CDR3. The V gene lost 2 bases and the J gene lost 2 bases, with 9 bases spanning the gap. The DNA for the CDR3 is TGTGCCAGCAGTTTAGTCGGGCTTAACACCGGGGAGCTGTTTTTT. This encodes CASSLVGLNTGELFF.

The chain is built from TRBV27 and TRBJ1-2; 8 bases match TRBD1. Looked up from germline, CDR1 is MNHEY and CDR2 is SMNVEV (reference sequence). Losses at the gene ends were 3 bases for V and 6 bases for J; bases not matched to a gene: 12. CDR3 size: 16 residues. CDR3 region: CASSFANLGQGNGYTF. The CDR3 coding sequence is TGTGCCAGCAGTTTTGCCAATCTAGGACAGGGAAATGGCTACACCTTC.

In its sample, this clone is large. The V gene is TRBV27, the J gene TRBJ1-1; D is undetermined. Germline V gene lookup returns CDR1 MNHEY and CDR2 SMNVEV (reference sequence). CDR3 length equals 13 residues. Trimming took off 3 bases at V and 3 bases at J, with 8 bases between the two ends. The CDR3 coding sequence is TGTGCCAGCAGTTTCGGCAGAGACACTGAAGCTTTCTTT. Translated, it gives CASSFGRDTEAFF.

In its sample, this clone was seen a few times. This sequence joins TRBV4-2 and TRBJ2-2; D perhaps matches TRBD1 (5 bases). This CDR3 contains 15 residues. Trimming took off 5 bases at V and 7 bases at J, with 17 bases between the two ends. Germline lookup yields CDR1 LGHNA and CDR2 YNFKEQ. CDR3 in amino acids: CASSKGVGVNGELFF. The CDR3 DNA reads TGTGCCAGCAGCAAAGGAGTAGGGGTGAACGGGGAGCTGTTTTTT.

The chain has TRBV7-8 and TRBJ2-1; 7 nucleotides agree with TRBD2. The CDR3 runs 13 residues. Germline V gives CDR1 SGHVS, CDR2 FQNEAQ. The ends lost 7 bases at V and 9 bases at J; junction bases unmatched: 9. The CDR3 nucleotides are TGTGCCAGCAACTCAGCGGGATTACCTGAGCAGTTCTTC. It specifies CASNSAGLPEQFF.

This clone was detected a few times. CDR3 DNA sequence: TGTGCCAGCAGTTCACGACAGGGGTACAATGAGCAGTTCTTC. This gives the protein CASSSRQGYNEQFF. V and J are TRBV28 and TRBJ2-1, with 8 bases matching TRBD1. The CDR3 runs to 14 residues. The ends lost 4 bases at V and 4 bases at J; junction bases unmatched: 3. The V gene's germline CDR1 is MDHEN and CDR2 SYDVKM.